These T cell receptor beta chains were read from a single sample in a study of cytomegalovirus exposure and HLA in healthy donors. Profiling relied on immunoSEQ multiplex PCR, and the TCRdb table lists in-frame clones only, not all of them. The sample contains some 150,000 clones, roughly 87% of which appear only once. The sequenced sample consisted of PBMCs. The receptors here all came from a man between 18 and 29 years old in good health and CMV-seropositive. The CDR3 runs from the conserved cysteine through the conserved F or W. Each record gives: V gene, D gene, clone size, J gene, CDR3 length, CDR3 DNA, CDR3 protein. D genes are given only for firm matches. Clone size appears in some rows only: once, few, many, or a class for an expanded clone.

TRBV6-6	TRBD1	NA	TRBJ1-1	13	TGTGCCAGCACCGTAGGGGGCTGGACTGAAGCTTTCTTT	CASTVGGWTEAFF
TRBV6-1	TRBD2	once	TRBJ2-7	15	TGTGCCAGCAGCTCGCTAGCGGGAGGGCGGAACGAGCAGTACTTC	CASSSLAGGRNEQYF
TRBV2	NA	NA	TRBJ1-2	15	TGTGCCAGCAGGGCCGACACGGTAGCTAACTATGGCTACACCTTC	CASRADTVANYGYTF
TRBV10-2	NA	few	TRBJ2-2	14	TGCGCCAGCAGTGAGTCGGGGGCTGGGGGGGAGCTGTTTTTT	CASSESGAGGELFF
TRBV11-2	NA	NA	TRBJ2-7	15	TGTGCCAGCAGCTTAGACGGGACTGGGGTATACGAGCAGTACTTC	CASSLDGTGVYEQYF
TRBV4-1	TRBD2	NA	TRBJ2-1	14	TGCGCCAGCAGACAAGCGGGATTTAGAGATGAGCAGTTCTTC	CASRQAGFRDEQFF
TRBV6-6	TRBD1	NA	TRBJ2-7	15	TGTGCCAGCACCTCGGGATGGGACAGGCCCTACGAGCAGTACTTC	CASTSGWDRPYEQYF
TRBV6-1	TRBD1	NA	TRBJ1-2	15	TGTGCCAGCACCCGGACAGGGGATCTCCCCTATGGCTACACCTTC	CASTRTGDLPYGYTF
TRBV7-2	NA	NA	TRBJ1-2	12	TGTGCCAGCAGCTTACGCGGTCGGGGCTACACCTTC	CASSLRGRGYTF
TRBV5-1	NA	NA	TRBJ2-1	15	TGCGCCAGCAGCTTGTATGGAGAACGGTACAATGAGCAGTTCTTC	CASSLYGERYNEQFF
TRBV27	NA	NA	TRBJ2-7	15	TGTGCCAGCAGTTTATCGCCCGGGAGAGACTACGAGCAGTACTTC	CASSLSPGRDYEQYF
TRBV2	TRBD2	NA	TRBJ2-1	15	TGTGCCAGCAGTGGGCTGGCGGGAGGCCTAGGTGAGCAGTTCTTC	CASSGLAGGLGEQFF
TRBV19	NA	once	TRBJ2-3	15	TGTGCCAGTAGCATAACAGGGCCCTACACAGATACGCAGTATTTT	CASSITGPYTDTQYF
TRBV2	TRBD2	NA	TRBJ2-7	18	TGTGCCTCCGTACTAGCGGGATCGTGGGAGGCATTCTCCTACGAGCAGTACTTC	CASVLAGSWEAFSYEQYF
TRBV10-2	NA	NA	TRBJ2-5	11	TGCGCCAGCAGTGCGGAAGAGACCCAGTACTTC	CASSAEETQYF
TRBV11-2	NA	NA	TRBJ1-6	14	TGTGCCAGCAGCCTACAACAGGGCCCTTCACCCCTCCACTTT	CASSLQQGPSPLHF
TRBV11-2	NA	NA	TRBJ1-2	19	TGTGCCAGCAGCTATAAAGGGGAAGCAGGATTTGTAACTAACTATGGCTACACCTTC	CASSYKGEAGFVTNYGYTF
TRBV20-1	NA	NA	TRBJ2-7	11	TGCAGTGCTTTTCTTTACTACGAGCAGTACTTC	CSAFLYYEQYF
TRBV28	TRBD1	few	TRBJ2-2	15	TGTGCCAGCAGTCCCCGGGACAGGGAAGCCGGGGAGCTGTTTTTT	CASSPRDREAGELFF
TRBV7-9	NA	NA	TRBJ2-6	18	TGTGCCAGCAGCTTATACCCAGGGTTGCTACCTGGGGCCAACGTCCTGACTTTC	CASSLYPGLLPGANVLTF
TRBV28	TRBD1	NA	TRBJ1-2	15	TGTGCCAGCAGTTTACGAGGACAGGGGGGGGATGGCTACACCTTC	CASSLRGQGGDGYTF
TRBV5-8	NA	NA	TRBJ2-1	16	TGTGCCAGCAACCCGACCGGGACACCCATTGACAATGAGCAGTTCTTC	CASNPTGTPIDNEQFF
TRBV6-1	NA	once	TRBJ1-1	11	TGTGCCAGCAGGCGGAACACTGAAGCTTTCTTT	CASRRNTEAFF
TRBV6-1	NA	once	TRBJ1-4	15	TGTGCCAGCAGTTTGGGAGACATAACTAATGAAAAACTGTTTTTT	CASSLGDITNEKLFF
TRBV29-1	TRBD1	once	TRBJ2-1	14	TGCAGCGTCCCACTCGGACAGGGGGACAATGAGCAGTTCTTC	CSVPLGQGDNEQFF
TRBV4-1	NA	NA	TRBJ2-2	15	TGCGCCAGCAGCCAACGGCAGGACTACACCGGGGAGCTGTTTTTT	CASSQRQDYTGELFF
TRBV29-1	TRBD2	NA	TRBJ2-1	15	TGCAGCGTTGAAGAAGGTCAGAGCGGGAGGGATGAGCAGTTCTTC	CSVEEGQSGRDEQFF
TRBV2	NA	NA	TRBJ1-1	13	TGTGCCACCCGGGGAGGGATCGGCACTGAAGCTTTCTTT	CATRGGIGTEAFF
TRBV13	NA	NA	TRBJ1-2	16	TGTGCCAGCAGCTTAGGCCGGAGACAGCAATACTATGGCTACACCTTC	CASSLGRRQQYYGYTF
TRBV4-1	TRBD2	NA	TRBJ2-5	17	TGCGCCAGCAGCCACCCCAGACTAGCGGAGAACGAAGAGACCCAGTACTTC	CASSHPRLAENEETQYF
TRBV6-5	NA	NA	TRBJ2-3	15	TGTGCCAGCAGGCCAGGGACTCACAGCACAGATACGCAGTATTTT	CASRPGTHSTDTQYF
TRBV18	TRBD2	NA	TRBJ2-1	16	TGTGCCAGCTCACCACCAGCGGGAGGCTCCTACAATGAGCAGTTCTTC	CASSPPAGGSYNEQFF
TRBV28	NA	NA	TRBJ1-3	16	TGTGCCAGCAGTCGTACCGGACTGATCTCTGGAAACACCATATATTTT	CASSRTGLISGNTIYF
TRBV5-6	NA	NA	TRBJ2-7	14	TGTGCCAGCAGTTCTCTGACAAAAACCTACGAGCAGTACTTC	CASSSLTKTYEQYF
TRBV6-1	TRBD2	once	TRBJ2-7	15	TGTGCCAGCAGTGATTGGGGGGGGGTGGCCTACGAGCAGTACTTC	CASSDWGGVAYEQYF
TRBV7-2	NA	NA	TRBJ2-6	13	TGTGCCAGCAGCCCCCTCGGGGCCAACGTCCTGACTTTC	CASSPLGANVLTF
TRBV6-1	NA	NA	TRBJ1-1	14	TGTGCCAGCACCCTGACTCCGGCGCAAATTGAAGCTTTCTTT	CASTLTPAQIEAFF
TRBV5-1	NA	NA	TRBJ2-7	16	TGCGCCAGCAGCTTAGAAATGTCGTCGGGAGCCGGCGAGCAGTACTTC	CASSLEMSSGAGEQYF
TRBV2	TRBD2	NA	TRBJ2-3	16	TGTGCCAGCAGCAGTAGCGGGGCCAACTCCGTGCCTACGCAGTATTTT	CASSSSGANSVPTQYF
TRBV4-1	NA	NA	TRBJ2-7	15	TGCGCCAGCAGCCAAGAGTTTACCTACTCCTACGAGCAGTACTTC	CASSQEFTYSYEQYF
TRBV19	TRBD1	NA	TRBJ2-7	13	TGTGCCAGTTCGGACAGGGGCCTATACGAGCAGTACTTC	CASSDRGLYEQYF
TRBV2	NA	NA	TRBJ1-1	11	TGTGCCATCCTAGTGAACACTGAAGCTTTCTTT	CAILVNTEAFF
TRBV2	NA	NA	TRBJ1-2	12	TGTGCCATCCCCGACGAGGATTATGGCTACACCTTC	CAIPDEDYGYTF